This is a list of T cell receptor beta chains from one sample in a study of shared clonotypes between healthy human individuals. The assay was immunoSEQ multiplex PCR, and TCRdb's table has in-frame clones only and misses some. This table holds over 2 million clones, approximately 94% found once. The sample was naive CD8+ T cells sorted from blood. Source of these receptors: a man aged 18 to 29 in good health. Both conserved end residues are trimmed from each CDR3. The order of the fields is V gene, D gene, CDR3 protein. D genes are given only for firm matches.

TRBV6-6	NA	ASSPLEYTGELF
TRBV15	NA	ATSRDPAGELF
TRBV27	NA	ASRTDNMQVTQY
TRBV7-2	TRBD2	ASTILGGGFNEQF
TRBV5-1	NA	ASSLQVTGTEAF
TRBV2	TRBD2	ASSVPLTGTSNTDTQY
TRBV9	NA	ASSVGPSSYEQY
TRBV9	NA	ASSGSKNIQY
TRBV7-9	NA	ASSRIPTDSYEQY
TRBV28	NA	ASNPESWVIGETQY
TRBV27	NA	ASSLYEGSHTEAF
TRBV7-6	NA	ASSLATAFPIEQF
TRBV4-1	TRBD1	ASSQVPGTGRPYGYT
TRBV21-1	NA	ASPVRNEGYPKNIQY
TRBV4-3	TRBD1	ASSHTGQAYNEQF
TRBV28	TRBD1	ASTLQGARTEAF
TRBV27	NA	ASSSNSFPFYEQY
TRBV2	NA	ARDSSNQPQH
TRBV6-1	TRBD1	ASTPWTGRTEAF
TRBV4-1	TRBD2	ASSLRLAHADTQY
TRBV27	NA	ASSSPRTGSYEQY
TRBV5-5	NA	ATGMGNYEQY
TRBV6-5	NA	ASSYRGETNEQY
TRBV19	TRBD1	ASSLTGFARNGYT
TRBV11-2	TRBD2	ASSLRGGIDLETQY
TRBV12-2	NA	ASRSRLAGEHNEQF
TRBV4-1	NA	ASSQDWGNRYNEQF
TRBV7-9	NA	ASSTPGFHEQY